Shown below are 10 T cell receptor beta chains from a single sample sequenced in a study of CD8+CD57+ T cells in acquired aplastic anemia (dated by TCRdb to the late 2010s). The data were produced on an Illumina HiSeq 2000. Genomic DNA was used as template for profiling of TCR beta VDJ combinations and CDR3 sequences. Using fastp at Q25 and MiXCR, TCRdb reprocessed the public reads and kept productive beta chains. Every distinct CDR3 protein forms one entry, paired with its most common genes and DNA. The sample table lists under 200,000 distinct CDR3 sequences, 40% to 50% of them with a count of one. About 3% of the sample belongs to the ten largest clones. Expansion of CD8+CD57+ cells had been shown by flow cytometry in the patients chosen for sequencing. Material for sequencing was sorted CD4+, CD8+, or CD8+CD57+ T cells (not recorded which) from PBMCs. The receptor source for this set is a human donor with aplastic anemia.

The rearrangement links TRBV24-1 to TRBJ2-7; 8 bases fit TRBD2. The J segment lost 2 bases and the V segment lost 11 bases, leaving 7 bases of the junction unmatched. The CDR3 runs to 13 residues. CDR1 is KGHDR, CDR2 SFDVKD, per germline. This chain's CDR3 is CAIKAGDAYEQYF. In nucleotides, the CDR3 is TGTGCCATCAAAGCGGGGGACGCCTACGAGCAGTACTTC.

This clonotype was detected a few times. The genes are TRBV4-3 and TRBJ2-7; D call uncertain. Trimming left V 0 bases short and J 5 bases short, with 8 bases between. This CDR3 comprises 13 residues. The V gene's germline CDR1 is LGHNA and CDR2 YSLEER. The CDR3 region has the DNA TGCGCCAGCAGCCAAGATCGTACTAACGAGCAGTACTTC. Amino acid sequence: CASSQDRTNEQYF.

This clonotype was counted ten times or more. The chain carries TRBV19 and TRBJ1-4; 11 nucleotides match TRBD1. The germline V gene encodes CDR1 LNHDA and CDR2 SQIVND (reference sequence). This CDR3 contains 15 residues. The junction had 6 bases not matched to a gene; V was cut back by 4 bases and J by 8 bases. In DNA form, the CDR3 reads TGTGCCAGTAGTAGGCCCGGACAGGGGGCGGAAAAACTGTTTTTT. This translates into CASSRPGQGAEKLFF.

There are a few counts of this clonotype. The chain joins TRBV12-3 or TRBV12-4 to TRBJ2-2; D gene uncertain. This CDR3 has 15 residues. V dropped 1 base and J dropped 2 bases, with 8 bases sitting between them. The CDR3 sequence is CASSLGEINTGELFF. The CDR3, as DNA: TGTGCCAGCAGTTTAGGGGAAATCAACACCGGGGAGCTGTTTTTT.

The rearrangement links TRBV27 to TRBJ2-1; 7 bases are a match to TRBD2. Germline lookup yields CDR1 MNHEY and CDR2 SMNVEV (reference sequence). This CDR3 is 15 amino acids long. J gave up 0 bases and V 7 bases, and 6 bases lay outside the gene matches. CDR3 nucleotides: TGTGCCAGCAAGGGAAGCGGGGTCTCCTACAATGAGCAGTTCTTC. Translation gives CASKGSGVSYNEQFF.

The chain has TRBV29-1 and TRBJ2-5, with D tentatively TRBD2 (6 bases). CDR1 SQVTM and CDR2 ANQGSEA come from the germline V gene. V dropped 3 bases and J dropped 7 bases, with 12 bases sitting between them. The CDR3 length is 12 residues. This CDR3 reads CSVEEAGGTQYF. DNA for the CDR3: TGCAGCGTTGAGGAAGCGGGTGGGACCCAGTACTTC. Variable domain in full (rest from reference TRBV29-1 and TRBJ2-5): SAVISQKPSRDICQRGTSLTIQCQVDSQVTMMFWYRQQPGQSLTLIATANQGSEATYESGFVIDKFPISRPNLTFSTLTVSNMSPEDSSIYLCSVEEAGGTQYFGPGTRLLVL.

This clonotype showed up many times. The chain employs TRBV12-3 or TRBV12-4 and TRBJ2-7, with TRBD1 matching over 9 bases. After removal of 5 bases from V and 6 bases from J, the junction contained 11 bases not matched to a gene. This CDR3 region has 15 residues. This CDR3 is CASSPSGTGNSEQYF. CDR3 coding DNA: TGTGCCAGCAGTCCGTCCGGGACAGGGAATTCCGAGCAGTACTTC.

In this sample, this clonotype turned up a few times. J is TRBJ2-1 and V is TRBV10-3; 10 bases are a match to TRBD2. Trimming took 7 bases from V and 8 from J; bases not matched to a gene: 8. The CDR3 length is 14 residues. The germline V gene encodes CDR1 ENHRY and CDR2 SYGVKD. Written as DNA, the CDR3 is TGTGCCATCATGGCAAGCGGGGGGGGCGATGAGCAGTTCTTC. Protein sequence: CAIMASGGGDEQFF.

This chain connects TRBV19 to TRBJ1-1, with D maybe TRBD1 (5 bases). Germline V gene sequence: CDR1 LNHDA, CDR2 SQIVND (reference sequence). The CDR3 is 14 residues long. V lost 7 bases to trimming and J lost 0 bases, with 12 bases between them. The CDR3 region is CASTPQVLNTEAFF. In DNA, the CDR3 is TGTGCCAGTACCCCACAGGTACTGAACACTGAAGCTTTCTTT.

The chain carries TRBV7-9 and TRBJ1-1; D unresolved. Germline V CDR1 and CDR2: SEHNR, FQNEAQ (reference sequence). This CDR3 comprises 12 residues. Trimming shortened V by 2 bases and J by 6 bases, and 7 bases separated the two germline ends. The CDR3 nucleotides read TGTGCCAGCAGCTTACCGCTTTCTGAAGCTTTCTTT. Translation gives CASSLPLSEAFF.